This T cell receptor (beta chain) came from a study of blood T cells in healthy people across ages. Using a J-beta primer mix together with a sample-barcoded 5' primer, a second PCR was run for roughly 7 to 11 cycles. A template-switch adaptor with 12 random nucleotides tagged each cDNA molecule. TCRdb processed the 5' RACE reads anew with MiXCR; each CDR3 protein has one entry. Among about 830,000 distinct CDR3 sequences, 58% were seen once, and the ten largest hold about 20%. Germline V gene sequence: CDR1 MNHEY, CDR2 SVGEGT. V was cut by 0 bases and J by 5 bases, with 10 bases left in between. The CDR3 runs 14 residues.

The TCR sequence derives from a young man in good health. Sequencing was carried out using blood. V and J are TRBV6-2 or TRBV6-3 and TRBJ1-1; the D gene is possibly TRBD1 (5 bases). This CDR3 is CASSYSSKGTEAFF. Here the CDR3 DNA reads TGTGCCAGCAGTTACTCGTCGAAGGGGACTGAAGCTTTCTTT.